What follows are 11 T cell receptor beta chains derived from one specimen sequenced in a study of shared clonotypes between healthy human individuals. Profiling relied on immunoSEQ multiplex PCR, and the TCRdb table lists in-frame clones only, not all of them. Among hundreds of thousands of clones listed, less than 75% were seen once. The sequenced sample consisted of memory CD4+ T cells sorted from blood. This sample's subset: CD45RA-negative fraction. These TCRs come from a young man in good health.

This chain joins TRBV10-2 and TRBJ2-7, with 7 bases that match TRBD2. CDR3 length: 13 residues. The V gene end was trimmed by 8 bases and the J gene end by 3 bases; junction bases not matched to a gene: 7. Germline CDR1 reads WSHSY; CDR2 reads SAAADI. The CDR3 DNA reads TGCGCCAGCCGACTGGGGGAGGGCTACGAGCAGTACTTC. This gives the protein CASRLGEGYEQYF.

As DNA, the CDR3 is TGTGCCAGCAGAGCAGATGCCGTCGGGGTTAAGACTGAAGCTTTCTTT. It translates to CASRADAVGVKTEAFF. The chain carries TRBV6-6 and TRBJ1-1; D remains ambiguous. The CDR3 loop spans 16 amino acids. The V gene's germline CDR1 is MNHNY and CDR2 SVGAGI (reference sequence). The germline V and J ends were trimmed by 6 bases and 5 bases, with 22 bases remaining between them.

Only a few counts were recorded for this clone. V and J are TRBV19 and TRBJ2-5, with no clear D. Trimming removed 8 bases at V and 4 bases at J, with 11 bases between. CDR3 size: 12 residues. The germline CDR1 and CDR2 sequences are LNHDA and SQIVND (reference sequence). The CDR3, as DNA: TGTGCCAGTGGATACTCTACAGAGACCCAGTACTTC. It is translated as CASGYSTETQYF.

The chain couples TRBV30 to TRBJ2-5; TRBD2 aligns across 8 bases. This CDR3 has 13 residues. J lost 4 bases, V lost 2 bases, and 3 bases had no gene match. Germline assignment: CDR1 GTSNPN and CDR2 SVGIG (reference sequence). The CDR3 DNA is TGTGCCTGGAGTAGGACTAGCTTAGAGACCCAGTACTTC. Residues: CAWSRTSLETQYF. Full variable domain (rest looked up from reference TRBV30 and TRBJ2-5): SQTIHQWPATLVQPVGSPLSLECTVEGTSNPNLYWYRQAAGRGLQLLFYSVGIGQISSEVPQNLSASRPQDRQFILSSKKLLLSDSGFYLCAWSRTSLETQYFGPGTRLLVL.

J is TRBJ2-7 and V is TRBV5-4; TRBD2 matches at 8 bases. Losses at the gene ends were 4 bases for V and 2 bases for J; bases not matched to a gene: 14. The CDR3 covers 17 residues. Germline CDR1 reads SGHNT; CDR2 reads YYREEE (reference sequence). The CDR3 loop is CASSAAGAGGGTYEQYF. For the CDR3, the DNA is TGTGCCAGCAGCGCCGCAGGGGCCGGGGGGGGAACCTACGAGCAGTACTTC.

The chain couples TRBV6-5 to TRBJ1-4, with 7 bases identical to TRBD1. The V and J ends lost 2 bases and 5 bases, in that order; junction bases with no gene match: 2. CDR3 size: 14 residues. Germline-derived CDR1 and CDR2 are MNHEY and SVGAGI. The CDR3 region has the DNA TGTGCCAGCAGTTACGGGACAGTGAATGAAAAACTGTTTTTT. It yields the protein CASSYGTVNEKLFF.

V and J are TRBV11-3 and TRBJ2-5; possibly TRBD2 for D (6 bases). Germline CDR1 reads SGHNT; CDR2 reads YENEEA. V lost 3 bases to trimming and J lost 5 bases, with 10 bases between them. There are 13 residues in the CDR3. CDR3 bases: TGTGCCAGCAGCTTGCGTGGGGGGGAGACCCAGTACTTC. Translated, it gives CASSLRGGETQYF.

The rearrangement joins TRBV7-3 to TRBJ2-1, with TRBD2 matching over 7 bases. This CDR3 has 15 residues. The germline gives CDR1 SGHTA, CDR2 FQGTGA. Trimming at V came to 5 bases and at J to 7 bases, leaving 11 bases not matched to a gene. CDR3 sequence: CASSPRGGSWNEQFF. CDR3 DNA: TGTGCCAGCAGCCCTCGGGGCGGGAGTTGGAATGAGCAGTTCTTC.

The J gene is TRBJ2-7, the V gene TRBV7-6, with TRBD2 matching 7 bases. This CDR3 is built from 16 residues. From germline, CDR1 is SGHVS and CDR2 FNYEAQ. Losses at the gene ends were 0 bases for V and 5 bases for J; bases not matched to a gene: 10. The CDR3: CASSLAAASGGNEQYF. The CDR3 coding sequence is TGTGCCAGCAGCTTAGCGGCGGCTAGCGGCGGTAACGAGCAGTACTTC.

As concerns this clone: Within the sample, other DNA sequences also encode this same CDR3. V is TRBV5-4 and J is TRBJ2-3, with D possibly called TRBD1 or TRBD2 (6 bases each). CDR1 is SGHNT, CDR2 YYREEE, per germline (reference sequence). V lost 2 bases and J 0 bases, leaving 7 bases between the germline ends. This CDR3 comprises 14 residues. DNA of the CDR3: TGTGCCAGCAGCTTAGGGGGGAGCACAGATACGCAGTATTTT. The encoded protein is CASSLGGSTDTQYF.

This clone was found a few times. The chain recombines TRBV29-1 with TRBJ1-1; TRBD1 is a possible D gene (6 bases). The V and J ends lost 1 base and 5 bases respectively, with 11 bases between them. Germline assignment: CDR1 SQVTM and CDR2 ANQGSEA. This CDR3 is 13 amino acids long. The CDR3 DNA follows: TGCAGCGTTGAAGTTGGGAGGGGGACTGAAGCTTTCTTT. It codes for CSVEVGRGTEAFF.